The entry below gives a single T cell receptor beta chain sequence along with its context. As for treatment: approximately 18 received Ad26.COV2.S at low or high dose, single or two shots; five or six received placebo; per-sample allocation not given. Day 63 after the first vaccine or placebo injection was the time point for sampling. Sequencing used immunoSEQ multiplex PCR; TCRdb keeps in-frame clones, though not all of them. The sample contains about 410,000 clones, 70% to 90% of which appear only once. Germline-derived CDR1 and CDR2 are MNHEY and SVGAGI. The junction had 3 bases not matched to a gene; V was cut back by 7 bases and J by 0 bases. This CDR3 region has 14 residues. This entry is derived from a study of Ad26.COV2.S vaccination and SARS-CoV-2 variants.

This rearrangement joins TRBV6-5 to TRBJ2-7, with TRBD2 matching over 10 bases. The sample here was peripheral blood, taken in a trial of Ad26.COV2.S vaccine versus placebo. This receptor was taken from a person between 18 and 65 years old who received the Ad26.COV2.S COVID-19 vaccine or a placebo. The CDR3 DNA sequence: TGTGCCAGCATTATAGCGGGGGGCTCCTACGAGCAGTACTTC. Translated: CASIIAGGSYEQYF.